This T cell receptor (beta chain) was retrieved from a study of human T cells and chemical hapten exposure. Study as a whole: From small differences in pooled library volume came most of the variation in per-sample TCR yields. Study-level results: No alteration of TCRs above 1 in 1000 frequency was seen with DPC sensitization.

Individual cDNA molecules had unique molecular identifiers attached to them by the library. Authors' data handling: Between 23,224 and 690,600 TCRs appeared in each sample, and the median stood at 95,638. MiXCR, run by TCRdb on the RACE reads, gives a single entry per CDR3 protein. These V and J calls derive from TCRdb rather than the authors' analysis. The sample lists approximately 59,000 distinct CDR3 sequences, around 6.3% occurring once. The germline gives CDR1 MNHEY, CDR2 SVGEGT. This CDR3 contains 14 residues. With 2 bases clipped from V and 3 bases from J, the junction kept 3 bases outside the gene matches. This clonotype was detected ten times or more. Its cognate antigen is unknown. The sample's time point: healthy volunteer bleed at 6 weeks. The authors' total RNA extraction used unfractionated whole blood.

The TCR was taken from a female donor in good health. Some clones in this sample may be carry-over from other donors' samples. The sequencing sample was made of whole blood. The chain employs TRBV6-2 or TRBV6-3 and TRBJ1-1, with 7 nucleotides matching TRBD1. The CDR3 bases are TGTGCCAGCAGTTACCTCGACAGGGACACTGAAGCTTTCTTT. Translating it yields CASSYLDRDTEAFF.